The clone carrying this T cell receptor (beta chain) has ten or more counts. Its antigen is not identified. Trimming took 0 bases from V and 6 from J; bases not matched to a gene: 4. Germline values: CDR1 SGHRS, CDR2 YFSETQ. The CDR3 runs to 14 residues. The data derive from a study of T cells after yellow fever vaccination. The wider study: With SMART-Seq v4 Ultra Low Input, the fractions containing low cell numbers were prepared. Study-level findings and limits: On re-exposure, the response was weaker but peaked faster, at day 5 versus 15. Detected again after the booster were most primary-vaccination clones, at about 96% CD4 and approximately 85% CD8. CD4 and CD8 compartments shared a small share of clonotypes.

TCRdb ran MiXCR on the 5' RACE reads and lists one entry per CDR3 protein. The sample records more than 200,000 distinct CDR3 sequences, 3.6% being singletons. This clonotype was sampled from a man between 18 and 35 years old who received the YFV17D yellow fever vaccine. The J gene is TRBJ1-2, the V gene TRBV5-1; 8 nucleotides match TRBD1. This sample comprised PBMCs, obtained 15 days after the yellow fever booster vaccination. The chain's CDR3 is CASSLGTGSDGYTF. For the CDR3, the DNA is TGCGCCAGCAGCTTGGGGACAGGGTCGGATGGCTACACCTTC.